This T cell receptor (beta chain) was captured by sequencing in a study of blood T cell repertoires in COVID-19. Profiled with immunoSEQ multiplex PCR; TCRdb holds only in-frame clones, not every one. The sample records some 220,000 clones, around 80% being singletons. The CDR3 has 17 amino acids. Germline V CDR1 and CDR2: LGHNA, YSLEER. V dropped 1 base and J dropped 5 bases, with 18 bases sitting between them. The clonotype comes from a woman aged 30 to 39 with COVID-19, enrolled during active disease. Specimen: peripheral blood. The chain recombines TRBV4-3 with TRBJ2-1; tentative D call: TRBD1 (7 bases). The CDR3 coding sequence is TGCGCCAGCAGCCAAGCCCTTCAACAGGGGAGGCACAATGAGCAGTTCTTC. Its protein is CASSQALQQGRHNEQFF.